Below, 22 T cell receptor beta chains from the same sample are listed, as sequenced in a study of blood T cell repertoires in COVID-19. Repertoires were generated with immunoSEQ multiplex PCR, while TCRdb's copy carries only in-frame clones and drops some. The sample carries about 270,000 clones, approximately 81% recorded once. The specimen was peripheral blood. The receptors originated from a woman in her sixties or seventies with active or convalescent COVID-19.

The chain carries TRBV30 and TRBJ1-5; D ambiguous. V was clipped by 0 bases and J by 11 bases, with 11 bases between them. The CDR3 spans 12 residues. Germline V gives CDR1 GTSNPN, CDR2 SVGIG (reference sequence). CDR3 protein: CAWSVQAGSQHF. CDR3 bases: TGTGCCTGGAGTGTGCAGGCAGGATCCCAGCATTTT.

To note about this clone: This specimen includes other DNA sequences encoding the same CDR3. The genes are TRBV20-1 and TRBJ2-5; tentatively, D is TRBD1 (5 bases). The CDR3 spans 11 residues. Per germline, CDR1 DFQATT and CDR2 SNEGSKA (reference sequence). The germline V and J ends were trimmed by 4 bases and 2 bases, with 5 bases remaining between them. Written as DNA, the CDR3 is TGCAGTGCTACAGGGCAAGAGACCCAGTACTTC. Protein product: CSATGQETQYF.

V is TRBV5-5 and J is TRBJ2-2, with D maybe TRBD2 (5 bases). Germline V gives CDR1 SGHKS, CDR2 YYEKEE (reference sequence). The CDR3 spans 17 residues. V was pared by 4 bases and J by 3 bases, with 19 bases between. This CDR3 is CASSPPLPWRHTGELFF. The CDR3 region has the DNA TGTGCCAGCAGCCCTCCCCTACCATGGAGGCACACCGGGGAGCTGTTTTTT.

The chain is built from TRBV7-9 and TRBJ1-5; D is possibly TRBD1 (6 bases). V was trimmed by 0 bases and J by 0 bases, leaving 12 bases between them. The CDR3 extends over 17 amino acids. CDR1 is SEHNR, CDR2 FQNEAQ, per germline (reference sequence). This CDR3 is CASSLAAQGNSNQPQHF. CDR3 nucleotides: TGTGCCAGCAGCTTAGCGGCGCAGGGGAATAGCAATCAGCCCCAGCATTTT.

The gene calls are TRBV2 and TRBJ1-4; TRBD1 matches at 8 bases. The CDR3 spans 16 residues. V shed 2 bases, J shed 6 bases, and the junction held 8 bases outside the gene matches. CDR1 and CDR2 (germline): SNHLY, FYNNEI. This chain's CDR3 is CASSERYGTGDEKLFF. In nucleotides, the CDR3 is TGTGCCAGCAGTGAAAGGTACGGGACAGGAGATGAAAAACTGTTTTTT.

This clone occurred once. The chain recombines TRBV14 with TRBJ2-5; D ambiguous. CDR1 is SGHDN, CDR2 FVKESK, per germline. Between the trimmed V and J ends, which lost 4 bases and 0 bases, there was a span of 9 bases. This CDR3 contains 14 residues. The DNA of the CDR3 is TGTGCCAGCAGCCTTATAGACAACCAAGAGACCCAGTACTTC. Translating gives CASSLIDNQETQYF.

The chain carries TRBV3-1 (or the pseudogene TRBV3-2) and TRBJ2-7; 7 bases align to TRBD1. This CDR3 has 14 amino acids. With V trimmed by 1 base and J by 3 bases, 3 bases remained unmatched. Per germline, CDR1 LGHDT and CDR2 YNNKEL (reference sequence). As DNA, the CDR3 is TGTGCCAGCAGCCAAGGGTCAGGGGGCTACGAGCAGTACTTC. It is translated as CASSQGSGGYEQYF.

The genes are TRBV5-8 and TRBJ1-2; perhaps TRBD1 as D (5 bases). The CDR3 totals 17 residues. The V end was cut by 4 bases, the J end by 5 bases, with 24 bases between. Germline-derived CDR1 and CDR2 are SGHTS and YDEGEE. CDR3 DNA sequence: TGTGCCAGCAGCCCGAGAGTACCAAGGGGCGCCGTTTATGGCTACACCTTC. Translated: CASSPRVPRGAVYGYTF.

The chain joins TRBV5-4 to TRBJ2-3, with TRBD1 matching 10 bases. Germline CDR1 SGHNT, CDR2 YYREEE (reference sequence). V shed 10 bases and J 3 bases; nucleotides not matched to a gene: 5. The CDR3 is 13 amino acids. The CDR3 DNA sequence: TGTGCCGTGACAGGGGGCATAACAGATACGCAGTATTTT. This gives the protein CAVTGGITDTQYF.

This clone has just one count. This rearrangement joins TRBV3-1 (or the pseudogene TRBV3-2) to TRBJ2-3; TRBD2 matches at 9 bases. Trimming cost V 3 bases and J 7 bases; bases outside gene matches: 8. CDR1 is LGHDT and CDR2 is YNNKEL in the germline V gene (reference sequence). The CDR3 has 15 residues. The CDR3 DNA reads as TGTGCCAGCAGCCATGGCGGGGGGGCCATAAATACGCAGTATTTT. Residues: CASSHGGGAINTQYF.

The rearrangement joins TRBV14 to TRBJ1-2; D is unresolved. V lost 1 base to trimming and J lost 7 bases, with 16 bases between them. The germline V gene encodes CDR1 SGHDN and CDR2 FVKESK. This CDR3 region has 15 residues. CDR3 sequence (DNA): TGTGCCAGCAGCCAAGTTTCCGCGCAAGTGTCTGGCTACACCTTC. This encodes CASSQVSAQVSGYTF.

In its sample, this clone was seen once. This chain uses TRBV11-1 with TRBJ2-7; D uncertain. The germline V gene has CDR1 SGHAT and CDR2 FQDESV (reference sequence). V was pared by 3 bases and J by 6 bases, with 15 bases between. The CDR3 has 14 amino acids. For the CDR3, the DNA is TGTGCCAGCAGCTTCCCTGCCCAGGTTCGCGAGCAGTACTTC. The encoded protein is CASSFPAQVREQYF.

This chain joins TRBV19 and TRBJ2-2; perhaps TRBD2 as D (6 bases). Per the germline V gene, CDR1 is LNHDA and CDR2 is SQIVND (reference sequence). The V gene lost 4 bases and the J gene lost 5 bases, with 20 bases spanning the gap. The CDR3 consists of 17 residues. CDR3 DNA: TGTGCCAGTAGTAGCAACCCCTATGGAGGGGCTACCGGGGAGCTGTTTTTT. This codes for CASSSNPYGGATGELFF.

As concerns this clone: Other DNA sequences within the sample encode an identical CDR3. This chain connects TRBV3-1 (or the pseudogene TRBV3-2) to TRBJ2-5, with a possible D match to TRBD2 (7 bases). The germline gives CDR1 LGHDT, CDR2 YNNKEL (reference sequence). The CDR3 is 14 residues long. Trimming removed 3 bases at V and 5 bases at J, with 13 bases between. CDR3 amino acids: CASSQRGGRETQYF. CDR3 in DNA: TGTGCCAGCAGCCAGAGGGGGGGCCGGGAGACCCAGTACTTC.

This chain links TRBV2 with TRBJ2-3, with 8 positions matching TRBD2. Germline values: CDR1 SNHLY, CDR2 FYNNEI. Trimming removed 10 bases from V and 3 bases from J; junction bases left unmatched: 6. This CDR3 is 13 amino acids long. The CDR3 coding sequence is TGTGCCACCCTGGGACTAGGTACAGATACGCAGTATTTT. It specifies CATLGLGTDTQYF. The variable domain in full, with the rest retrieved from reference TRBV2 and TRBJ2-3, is EPEVTQTPSHQVTQMGQEVILRCVPISNHLYFYWYRQILGQKVEFLVSFYNNEISEKSEIFDDQFSVERPDGSNFTLKIRSTKLEDSAMYFCATLGLGTDTQYFGPGTRLTVL.

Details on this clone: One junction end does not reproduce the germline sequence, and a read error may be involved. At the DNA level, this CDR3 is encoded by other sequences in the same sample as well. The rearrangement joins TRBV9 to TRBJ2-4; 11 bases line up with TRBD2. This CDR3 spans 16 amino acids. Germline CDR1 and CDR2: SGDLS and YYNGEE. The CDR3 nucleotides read TGTGCCAGCAGCGTCCTAGCGGGGGGTCCCAAAAACATTCAATACTTC. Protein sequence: CASSVLAGGPKNIQYF.

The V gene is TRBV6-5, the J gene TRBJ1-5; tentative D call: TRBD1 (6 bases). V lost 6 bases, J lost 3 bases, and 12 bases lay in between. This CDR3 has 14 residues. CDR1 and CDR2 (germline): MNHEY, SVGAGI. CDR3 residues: CASRTRGYNQPQHF. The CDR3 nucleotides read TGTGCCAGCAGGACCAGGGGTTACAATCAGCCCCAGCATTTT.

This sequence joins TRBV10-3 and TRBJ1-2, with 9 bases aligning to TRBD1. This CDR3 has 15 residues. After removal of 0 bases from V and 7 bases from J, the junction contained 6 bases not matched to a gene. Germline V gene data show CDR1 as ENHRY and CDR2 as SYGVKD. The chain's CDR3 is CAISESTGGEGGYTF. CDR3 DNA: TGTGCCATCAGTGAGTCGACAGGGGGAGAGGGTGGCTACACCTTC.

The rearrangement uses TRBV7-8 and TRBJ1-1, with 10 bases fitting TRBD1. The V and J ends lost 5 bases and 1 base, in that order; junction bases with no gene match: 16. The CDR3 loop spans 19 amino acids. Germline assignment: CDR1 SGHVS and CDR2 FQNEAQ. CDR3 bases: TGTGCCAGCAGCCCCACAAGATGGGACAGGGGTATGGAGAACACTGAAGCTTTCTTT. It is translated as CASSPTRWDRGMENTEAFF. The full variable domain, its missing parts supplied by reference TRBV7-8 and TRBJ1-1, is GAGVSQSPRYKVAKRGQDVALRCDPISGHVSLFWYQQALGQGPEFLTYFQNEAQLDKSGLPSDRFFAERPEGSVSTLKIQRTQQEDSAVYLCASSPTRWDRGMENTEAFFGQGTRLTVV.

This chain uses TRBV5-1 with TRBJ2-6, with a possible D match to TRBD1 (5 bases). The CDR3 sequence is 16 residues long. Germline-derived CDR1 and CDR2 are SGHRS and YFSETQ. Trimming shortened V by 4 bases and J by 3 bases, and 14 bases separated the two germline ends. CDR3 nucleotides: TGCGCCAGCAGCCGTTTTCAGGGTATTGGGGCCAACGTCCTGACTTTC. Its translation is CASSRFQGIGANVLTF.

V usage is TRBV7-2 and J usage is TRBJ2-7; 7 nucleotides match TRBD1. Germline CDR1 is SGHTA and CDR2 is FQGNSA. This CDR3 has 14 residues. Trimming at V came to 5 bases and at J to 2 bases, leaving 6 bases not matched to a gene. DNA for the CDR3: TGTGCCAGCAGCGCCTGGGACAGCACCTACGAGCAGTACTTC. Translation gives CASSAWDSTYEQYF.

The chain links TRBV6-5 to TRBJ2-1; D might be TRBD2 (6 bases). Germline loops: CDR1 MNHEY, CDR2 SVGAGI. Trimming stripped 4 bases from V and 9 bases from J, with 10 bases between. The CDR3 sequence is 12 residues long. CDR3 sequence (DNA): TGTGCCAGCAGTTTTCGGGGGACTGAGCAGTTCTTC. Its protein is CASSFRGTEQFF.